This passage covers 20 T cell receptor beta chains from one sample sequenced in a study of a mutant IDH1 vaccine in newly diagnosed glioma. As for time point: baseline, week 1 (first vaccination visit). Treatment here: pre-vaccination baseline after standard-of-care therapy. Only in-frame clones appear in the TCRdb table, and some are missing; sequencing was by immunoSEQ multiplex PCR. The sample has 25,000 to 35,000 clones, around 80% seen once. The material was PBMCs, obtained from a glioma patient treated with radiotherapy, temozolomide or both. These receptors were taken from a young man with glioma.

The chain uses TRBV5-8 and TRBJ2-4; 7 bases are a match to TRBD1. In germline, CDR1 is SGHTS, CDR2 YDEGEE. V shed 6 bases, J shed 6 bases, and the junction held 12 bases outside the gene matches. This CDR3 has 15 amino acids. CDR3 sequence: CASKLLQGWANIQYF. The CDR3 DNA reads TGTGCCAGCAAGCTACTACAGGGGTGGGCAAACATTCAGTACTTC. Drawing the rest from reference TRBV5-8 and TRBJ2-4, the complete variable domain is EAGVTQSPTHLIKTRGQQATLRCSPISGHTSVYWYQQALGLGLQFLLWYDEGEERNRGNFPPRFSGRQFPNYSSELNVNALELEDSALYLCASKLLQGWANIQYFGAGTRLSVL.

This chain connects TRBV30 to TRBJ2-5; D is unresolved. The CDR3 has 15 amino acids. V lost 0 bases and J 1 base, leaving 12 bases between the germline ends. Germline loops: CDR1 GTSNPN, CDR2 SVGIG (reference sequence). In nucleotides, the CDR3 is TGTGCCTGGAGTGTACTTGGGCAGACCCAAGAGACCCAGTACTTC. Translated: CAWSVLGQTQETQYF.

This clone was detected only once. The chain employs TRBV28 and TRBJ1-6; TRBD1 matches 8 bases. V shed 5 bases and J 10 bases; nucleotides not matched to a gene: 10. CDR1 is MDHEN and CDR2 is SYDVKM in the germline V gene. The CDR3 is 15 amino acids. The CDR3 protein is CASSRLTGGDSPLHF. CDR3 bases: TGTGCCAGCAGTCGCCTTACAGGGGGGGACTCACCCCTCCACTTT.

The J gene is TRBJ2-7, the V gene TRBV30; 9 bases fit TRBD1. The germline CDR1 and CDR2 sequences are GTSNPN and SVGIG (reference sequence). The CDR3 is 16 residues long. The J segment lost 2 bases and the V segment lost 3 bases, leaving 11 bases of the junction unmatched. The CDR3 here is CAWRGLTGQGTYEQYF. The CDR3, as DNA: TGTGCCTGGAGAGGTTTAACGGGACAGGGCACCTACGAGCAGTACTTC.

The chain joins TRBV27 to TRBJ1-3; 7 nucleotides line up with TRBD1. Losses at the gene ends were 5 bases for V and 0 bases for J; bases not matched to a gene: 7. The CDR3 runs 16 residues. CDR1 MNHEY and CDR2 SMNVEV come from the germline V gene (reference sequence). For the CDR3, the DNA is TGTGCCAGCAGTCCCGGCAGGGGGTACTCTGGAAACACCATATATTTT. Encoded protein: CASSPGRGYSGNTIYF.

V usage is TRBV11-1 and J usage is TRBJ1-1, with D unclear. The germline V gene has CDR1 SGHAT and CDR2 FQDESV (reference sequence). The CDR3 extends over 13 amino acids. Trimming took 5 bases from V and 0 from J, leaving 7 bases between them. The CDR3 nucleotides read TGTGCCAGCAGCGTCGCTTTGAACACTGAAGCTTTCTTT. It translates to CASSVALNTEAFF.

V usage is TRBV2 and J usage is TRBJ1-6; a possible D gene is TRBD1 (5 bases). The V and J ends lost 2 bases and 5 bases respectively, with 16 bases between them. CDR3 length equals 17 residues. Looked up from germline, CDR1 is SNHLY and CDR2 is FYNNEI. This CDR3 is CASSERGGSVNNSPLHF. The CDR3 nucleotides are TGTGCCAGCAGTGAAAGGGGCGGGTCAGTAAATAATTCACCCCTCCACTTT.

The chain carries TRBV6-4 and TRBJ1-6; weak D call: TRBD1 (5 bases). This CDR3 has 14 amino acids. Germline CDR1 reads MRHNA; CDR2 reads SNTAGT. V was trimmed by 3 bases and J by 10 bases, leaving 13 bases between them. Here the CDR3 reads CASSESSRGSPLHF. CDR3 nucleotides: TGTGCCAGCAGTGAGTCATCACGGGGGTCACCCCTCCACTTT.

This rearrangement joins TRBV7-9 to TRBJ1-2; a weak D match, TRBD1 (6 bases). V was pared by 8 bases and J by 5 bases, with 15 bases between. CDR1 SEHNR and CDR2 FQNEAQ come from the germline V gene (reference sequence). CDR3 length: 13 residues. The CDR3 DNA is TGTGCCAGCTTAACCGCAGGGGATTATGGCTACACCTTC. Amino acid sequence: CASLTAGDYGYTF.

The count of this clone is one. The chain employs TRBV7-9 and TRBJ2-1; 9 bases map to TRBD2. CDR1 and CDR2 (germline): SEHNR, FQNEAQ (reference sequence). J gave up 10 bases and V 1 base, and 8 bases lay outside the gene matches. CDR3 length equals 15 residues. The CDR3 DNA reads as TGTGCCAGCAGCTTAGTCGGGACTAGCAAGAAGGAGCAGTTCTTC. It encodes CASSLVGTSKKEQFF.

In this sample, this clone turned up once. This sequence joins TRBV27 and TRBJ1-5; D is unclear. The germline V gene encodes CDR1 MNHEY and CDR2 SMNVEV (reference sequence). V lost 6 bases to trimming and J lost 3 bases, with 9 bases between them. This CDR3 region has 13 residues. The CDR3 is CASSDGPNQPQHF. In DNA, the CDR3 is TGTGCCAGCAGCGACGGGCCCAATCAGCCCCAGCATTTT.

This clone has only a few counts. The genes are TRBV5-1 and TRBJ2-2; 7 bases fit TRBD1. This CDR3 spans 15 amino acids. The V gene's germline CDR1 is SGHRS and CDR2 YFSETQ. J was trimmed by 0 bases and V by 5 bases; bases with no gene match: 4. CDR3 coding DNA: TGCGCCAGCAGTCGGGACAGCGCGAACACCGGGGAGCTGTTTTTT. Translated, it gives CASSRDSANTGELFF. Full variable domain (remainder filled in from reference TRBV5-1 and TRBJ2-2): KAGVTQTPRYLIKTRGQQVTLSCSPISGHRSVSWYQQTPGQGLQFLFEYFSETQRNKGNFPGRFSGRQFSNSRSEMNVSTLELGDSALYLCASSRDSANTGELFFGEGSRLTVL.

Written as DNA, the CDR3 is TGTGCCAGTAGTAGACAGGGTTCTTCCTACGAGCAGTACTTC. Translated: CASSRQGSSYEQYF. V usage is TRBV19 and J usage is TRBJ2-7; 7 bases fit TRBD1. The CDR3 length is 14 residues. J gave up 1 base and V 4 bases, and 4 bases lay outside the gene matches. Germline V gene lookup returns CDR1 LNHDA and CDR2 SQIVND (reference sequence).

This chain uses TRBV6-4 with TRBJ2-1; TRBD2 matches 10 bases. CDR3 length: 14 amino acids. The ends lost 3 bases at V and 7 bases at J; junction bases unmatched: 3. CDR1 and CDR2 from the germline V gene are MRHNA and SNTAGT. For the CDR3, the DNA is TGTGCCAGCAGTGAAGCGGGGGGGCCTAATGAGCAGTTCTTC. This sequence encodes CASSEAGGPNEQFF.

The chain employs TRBV7-8 and TRBJ2-2; 10 bases fit TRBD1. Germline V lookup: CDR1 SGHVS, CDR2 FQNEAQ. This CDR3 has 17 amino acids. Germline trimming cut 5 bases from V and 0 bases from J; bases unmatched to any gene: 6. The CDR3 DNA reads TGTGCCAGCAGCCGGCCGGGACAGGGGACGAACACCGGGGAGCTGTTTTTT. This codes for CASSRPGQGTNTGELFF.

V is TRBV9 and J is TRBJ2-7; 8 nucleotides agree with TRBD2. The CDR3 contains 15 residues. The junction had 10 bases not matched to a gene; V was cut back by 3 bases and J by 5 bases. CDR1 SGDLS and CDR2 YYNGEE come from the germline V gene. CDR3 DNA sequence: TGTGCCAGCAGCGGTAGCGGGATTAGCATAAACGAGCAGTACTTC. Encoded protein: CASSGSGISINEQYF.

This clone was seen a few times. The CDR3 region has the DNA TGTGCCAGCAGTACCGTCCGACAGGGCTTTAACTATGGCTACACCTTC. It is translated as CASSTVRQGFNYGYTF. The V and J genes are TRBV28 and TRBJ1-2; 7 bases line up with TRBD1. Germline V lookup: CDR1 MDHEN, CDR2 SYDVKM. V shed 5 bases, J shed 1 base, and the junction held 10 bases outside the gene matches. The CDR3 runs to 16 residues.

Concerning this clone: One end of the junction is discordant with germline, which a read error may explain. The chain couples TRBV14 to TRBJ2-7; D remains unclear. The CDR3 has 15 amino acids. In germline, CDR1 is SGHDN, CDR2 FVKESK. CDR3 DNA sequence: TGTGCCAGCAGCCCTAGTTCCCCACGTTCCTACGAGCAGTATTTC. This codes for CASSPSSPRSYEQYF.

The V gene is TRBV7-2, the J gene TRBJ2-5, with D unresolved. The germline gives CDR1 SGHTA, CDR2 FQGNSA. The CDR3 covers 12 residues. V gave up 1 base and J gave up 3 bases, with 3 bases separating them. CDR3 region: CASSLGKETQYF. The CDR3 DNA reads as TGTGCCAGCAGCTTAGGGAAAGAGACCCAGTACTTC.

The genes are TRBV14 and TRBJ1-2; D not certain. Trimming stripped 0 bases from V and 8 bases from J, with 13 bases between. Germline V lookup: CDR1 SGHDN, CDR2 FVKESK. CDR3 length equals 14 residues. CDR3 amino acids: CASSQDLTLPGYTF. DNA of the CDR3: TGTGCCAGCAGCCAAGATCTGACCCTGCCAGGCTACACCTTC.